The rows below give T cell receptor beta chains drawn from one sample of a study of Ad26.COV2.S vaccination and SARS-CoV-2 variants. Some clones are missing from TCRdb's copy, which holds only in-frame ones; the method was immunoSEQ multiplex PCR. The sample holds approximately 360,000 clones, roughly four fifths seen once. Sequenced material: peripheral blood, taken in a trial of Ad26.COV2.S vaccine versus placebo. The receptor set was obtained from a person between 18 and 60 years old who received the Ad26.COV2.S COVID-19 vaccine or a placebo. Both conserved end residues are part of each CDR3. Fields, in order: J gene, clone size, D gene, V gene, CDR3 protein, CDR3 DNA. D genes are given only for firm matches. Part of the rows lack a size; the others show once, few, many or a class for expanded clones.

TRBJ2-1	-	-	TRBV7-9	CASSLVWGREYNEQFF	TGTGCCAGCAGCTTAGTGTGGGGACGAGAGTACAATGAGCAGTTCTTC
TRBJ2-3	-	TRBD2	TRBV9	CASSVGTSGSTDTQYF	TGTGCCAGCAGCGTAGGGACTAGCGGGAGCACAGATACGCAGTATTTT
TRBJ1-1	few	-	TRBV5-4	CASSLGAGTETEAFF	TGTGCCAGCAGCTTGGGGGCAGGAACAGAGACTGAAGCTTTCTTT
TRBJ2-3	-	-	TRBV9	CASMPTFEDTQYF	TGTGCCAGCATGCCAACGTTCGAAGATACGCAGTATTTT
TRBJ2-1	-	-	TRBV4-1	CASSQGGLNNEQFF	TGCGCCAGCAGCCAGGGGGGACTGAACAATGAGCAGTTCTTC
TRBJ1-6	-	TRBD1	TRBV7-3	CASSLGQQGSSPLHF	TGTGCCAGCAGCTTAGGCCAACAGGGGAGTTCACCCCTCCACTTT
TRBJ2-7	-	TRBD2	TRBV7-8	CASSSPGYSGGAGEQYF	TGTGCCAGCAGTTCCCCCGGTTATAGCGGGGGGGCGGGCGAGCAGTACTTC
TRBJ2-3	-	-	TRBV28	CASTLRPRLGNTQYF	TGTGCCAGCACCCTCAGGCCACGCCTTGGAAATACGCAGTATTTT
TRBJ1-5	few	TRBD1	TRBV10-3	CAISGLRGGQEFKPQHF	TGTGCCATCAGTGGGTTAAGGGGGGGACAGGAGTTTAAGCCCCAGCATTTT
TRBJ1-1	-	-	TRBV4-2	CASSQEANTEAFF	TGTGCCAGCAGCCAAGAAGCGAACACTGAAGCTTTCTTT
TRBJ1-3	-	-	TRBV9	CASSNSGNTIYF	TGTGCCAGCAGCAACTCTGGAAACACCATATATTTT
TRBJ2-7	-	-	TRBV6-2/TRBV6-3	CASSWKLPGPYEQYF	TGTGCCAGCAGTTGGAAACTACCTGGGCCCTACGAGCAGTACTTC
TRBJ1-2	once	-	TRBV3-1/TRBV3-2	CASSQLGRGGRYTF	TGTGCCAGCAGCCAATTGGGCCGAGGGGGGAGGTACACCTTC
TRBJ1-2	-	-	TRBV7-9	CASSSGDGYTF	TGTGCCAGCAGCTCCGGGGATGGCTACACCTTC
TRBJ2-4	-	-	TRBV7-3	CASSLTWSADLAKNIQYF	TGTGCCAGCAGCTTAACGTGGAGTGCGGATCTAGCCAAAAACATTCAGTACTTC
TRBJ1-3	-	-	TRBV7-2	CASSFAPNSGNTIYF	TGTGCCAGCAGCTTCGCGCCCAACTCTGGAAACACCATATATTTT
TRBJ1-5	few	TRBD1	TRBV6-6	CAMDRGPSFNQPQHF	TGTGCCATGGACAGGGGGCCCTCCTTCAATCAGCCCCAGCATTTT
TRBJ2-7	-	TRBD1	TRBV19	CASRPGTGSIYEQYF	TGTGCCAGTAGGCCCGGGACAGGGTCTATCTACGAGCAGTACTTC
TRBJ1-2	-	-	TRBV12-3/TRBV12-4	CASVGSYGYTF	TGTGCCAGTGTCGGGAGCTATGGCTACACCTTC
TRBJ2-5	-	-	TRBV18	CASSFGRVETQYF	TGTGCCAGCTCATTCGGACGGGTAGAGACCCAGTACTTC
TRBJ2-5	once	-	TRBV13	CASSLVAGETQYF	TGTGCCAGCAGCTTAGTAGCAGGGGAGACCCAGTACTTC
TRBJ2-1	once	-	TRBV28	CASSLPTYEQFF	TGTGCCAGCAGTCTACCCACTTATGAGCAGTTCTTC